Listed below are T cell receptor beta chains from one sample, sequenced in a study of shared clonotypes between healthy human individuals. This table comes from immunoSEQ multiplex PCR, and its TCRdb copy is limited to in-frame clones, with some not included. The profile shows more than 400,000 clones, 65% to 85% of them singletons. The sequenced sample consisted of PBMCs. These receptors originate from a woman in her forties in good health. Some clones in this sample may be carry-over from other donors' samples. Both conserved end residues are part of each CDR3. D genes are given only for firm matches. Not every row has a clone size; where given, it reads once, few, many or a size class.

abundance	j_gene	v_gene	d_gene	CDR3aa	CDR3nt
.	TRBJ1-1	TRBV19	.	CASSYRARGTEAFF	TGTGCCAGTAGTTACAGGGCGAGGGGAACTGAAGCTTTCTTT
once	TRBJ1-2	TRBV5-5	TRBD1	CASSQGQTNYGYTF	TGTGCCAGCAGCCAGGGACAGACCAACTATGGCTACACCTTC
.	TRBJ2-7	TRBV29-1	TRBD2	CSVLLAGAGEQYF	TGCAGCGTTTTACTAGCGGGGGCAGGGGAGCAGTACTTC
.	TRBJ1-1	TRBV7-2	.	CASSRWAEAFF	TGTGCCAGCAGTCGGTGGGCAGAAGCTTTCTTT
.	TRBJ2-7	TRBV15	.	CATSRDRGARTYEQYF	TGTGCCACCAGCAGAGATCGGGGAGCCCGTACCTACGAGCAGTACTTC
many	TRBJ2-1	TRBV6-1	TRBD2	CASSEVLSGAVGQFF	TGTGCCAGCAGTGAGGTCCTCAGCGGGGCGGTTGGGCAGTTCTTC
once	TRBJ1-1	TRBV4-2	TRBD1	CASSQEGTGLGGAFF	TGTGCCAGCAGCCAAGAAGGGACAGGGTTAGGAGGAGCTTTCTTT
.	TRBJ1-1	TRBV6-5	TRBD1	CASSPLQGARTEAFF	TGTGCCAGCAGTCCCCTACAGGGGGCAAGGACTGAAGCTTTCTTT
.	TRBJ1-2	TRBV6-5	.	CASSYDAGGYGYTF	TGTGCCAGCAGTTACGACGCAGGCGGATATGGCTACACCTTC
.	TRBJ2-7	TRBV27	TRBD2	CASHRTSEHYEQYF	TGTGCCAGCCACCGGACTAGCGAGCACTACGAGCAGTACTTC
.	TRBJ1-1	TRBV27	.	CASSTPGTPFFHTEAFF	TGTGCCAGCAGTACTCCTGGGACCCCTTTCTTCCACACTGAAGCTTTCTTT
.	TRBJ2-3	TRBV20-1	.	CSAAHVDTQYF	TGCAGTGCCGCCCACGTCGATACGCAGTATTTT
.	TRBJ1-1	TRBV23-1	.	CASSQSGAGRRNEAFF	TGCGCCAGCAGTCAATCGGGCGCAGGGCGGAGGAATGAAGCTTTCTTT
.	TRBJ2-1	TRBV7-9	TRBD2	CASSRAGGSGREQFF	TGTGCCAGCAGCCGAGCGGGAGGAAGCGGACGTGAGCAGTTCTTC
many	TRBJ2-5	TRBV16	.	CASSRHQETQYF	TGTGCCAGCAGCCGGCACCAAGAGACCCAGTACTTC
.	TRBJ2-3	TRBV7-8	.	CASSFGGLADTQYF	TGTGCCAGCAGCTTCGGGGGGCTCGCAGATACGCAGTATTTT
.	TRBJ1-4	TRBV30	.	CAWSVQGGPNEKLFF	TGTGCCTGGAGTGTACAAGGAGGGCCTAATGAAAAACTGTTTTTT
.	TRBJ2-6	TRBV6-1	.	CASRVFGTGANVLTF	TGTGCCAGCAGAGTTTTCGGTACCGGGGCCAACGTCCTGACTTTC
.	TRBJ2-3	TRBV29-1	TRBD2	CSVTLAGGRADTQYF	TGCAGCGTGACGCTAGCGGGAGGTCGAGCAGATACGCAGTATTTT
.	TRBJ2-5	TRBV5-6	TRBD2	CASSLSGRALLQETQYF	TGTGCCAGCAGCTTAAGCGGGAGGGCCTTACTCCAAGAGACCCAGTACTTC
.	TRBJ2-7	TRBV5-1	.	CASISDSYEQYF	TGCGCCAGCATATCGGACTCCTACGAGCAGTACTTC
.	TRBJ1-1	TRBV29-1	.	CSVDTDEAFF	TGCAGCGTTGATACAGACGAAGCTTTCTTT
once	TRBJ2-5	TRBV11-1	.	CASSYNPDGEGTQYF	TGTGCCAGCAGCTACAACCCGGACGGAGAAGGGACCCAGTACTTC
.	TRBJ1-2	TRBV2	.	CASWPDTYGYTF	TGTGCCAGCTGGCCGGACACCTATGGCTACACCTTC
few	TRBJ1-1	TRBV20-1	.	CGAQRGNEALF	TGCGGTGCTCAGAGGGGTAACGAAGCTCTCTTT
once	TRBJ1-1	TRBV4-2	.	CASSQTLDGPIGTEAFF	TGTGCCAGCAGCCAAACCTTGGACGGGCCGATTGGCACTGAAGCTTTCTTT
.	TRBJ2-6	TRBV5-1	.	CASSWTAPGANVLTF	TGCGCCAGCAGCTGGACGGCTCCTGGGGCCAACGTCCTGACTTTC
.	TRBJ2-1	TRBV11-3	.	CASSRGGNQWGGEQFF	TGTGCCAGCAGCCGCGGCGGTAATCAATGGGGCGGTGAGCAGTTCTTC
once	TRBJ2-7	TRBV28	TRBD1	CASSTNRGRFTYEQYF	TGTGCCAGCAGTACAAACAGGGGTCGTTTCACCTACGAGCAGTACTTC
.	TRBJ1-5	TRBV4-2	.	CASRQGPIIGPQHF	TGTGCCAGCAGACAGGGACCGATTATCGGGCCCCAGCATTTT
.	TRBJ1-2	TRBV11-2	.	CASSLDSSGWDGVNYGYTF	TGTGCCAGCAGCTTAGATTCTTCAGGGTGGGATGGGGTTAACTATGGCTACACCTTC
.	TRBJ2-1	TRBV28	.	CASSFAWVVRGQNEQFF	TGTGCCAGCAGTTTTGCTTGGGTCGTCAGAGGGCAGAATGAGCAGTTCTTC
.	TRBJ2-5	TRBV30	.	CAWRGSSGHETQYF	TGTGCCTGGAGGGGGTCATCGGGCCACGAGACCCAGTACTTC
.	TRBJ2-1	TRBV19	.	CASRGRASSYNEQFF	TGTGCCAGTAGAGGGCGGGCGAGCTCCTACAATGAGCAGTTCTTC
.	TRBJ1-1	TRBV18	TRBD1	CASSPIMMGQGGTEAFF	TGTGCCAGCTCACCTATCATGATGGGACAGGGAGGGACTGAAGCTTTCTTT
.	TRBJ2-5	TRBV5-1	TRBD1	CASSPQTGGQETQYF	TGCGCCAGCAGCCCCCAAACAGGGGGGCAAGAGACCCAGTACTTC
.	TRBJ1-4	TRBV7-8	TRBD1	CASSLGRDRGDEKLFF	TGTGCCAGCAGCTTAGGCCGGGACAGGGGAGACGAAAAACTGTTTTTT
.	TRBJ2-4	TRBV7-9	.	CASSLDREGEIKNIQYF	TGTGCCAGCAGCTTAGACAGGGAAGGGGAGATCAAAAACATTCAGTACTTC
.	TRBJ1-5	TRBV2	.	CAGSELDSDQPQHF	TGTGCCGGCAGTGAGTTGGACAGCGATCAGCCCCAGCATTTT
.	TRBJ1-4	TRBV27	.	CASSTGWPNEKLFF	TGTGCCAGCAGTACAGGGTGGCCTAATGAAAAACTGTTTTTT
.	TRBJ1-2	TRBV28	TRBD1	CATYPGGPSNGYTF	TGTGCCACCTACCCAGGGGGCCCCTCTAATGGCTACACCTTC
.	TRBJ2-3	TRBV19	.	CASQAGQITDTQYF	TGTGCCAGCCAAGCAGGGCAGATCACAGATACGCAGTATTTT